Below are 27 T cell receptor beta chains sequenced from a single sample in a study of blood T cell repertoires in COVID-19. TCRdb's copy holds only in-frame clones and misses some; the assay was immunoSEQ multiplex PCR. The table has over 250,000 clones, 83% seen once. Sequencing used peripheral blood. The receptor set was obtained from a woman in her forties or fifties who had recovered from COVID-19.

V usage is TRBV3-1 (or the pseudogene TRBV3-2) and J usage is TRBJ1-5; 7 bases map to TRBD1. V was pared by 1 base and J by 12 bases, with 12 bases of the junction left unmatched. Germline lookup yields CDR1 LGHDT and CDR2 YNNKEL (reference sequence). The CDR3 sequence is 15 residues long. CDR3 protein: CASSQAGTTGYLQHF. In DNA form, the CDR3 reads TGTGCCAGCAGCCAAGCCGGAACGACAGGGTATCTCCAGCATTTT.

V gene TRBV7-9 combines with J gene TRBJ2-7, with D possibly matching TRBD1 (6 bases). The CDR3 runs 15 residues. V lost 5 bases to trimming and J lost 1 base, with 15 bases between them. Germline V gives CDR1 SEHNR, CDR2 FQNEAQ (reference sequence). CDR3 loop: CASSPIGGFSYEQYF. The DNA for the CDR3 is TGTGCCAGCAGCCCAATAGGGGGATTTTCCTACGAGCAGTACTTC.

V is TRBV7-9 and J is TRBJ1-6; 7 bases are shared with TRBD1. CDR3 length: 14 amino acids. V gave up 4 bases and J gave up 5 bases; unmatched junction bases: 2. The V gene's germline CDR1 is SEHNR and CDR2 FQNEAQ (reference sequence). The CDR3 loop is CASSSGTDNSPLHF. The CDR3 DNA reads as TGTGCCAGCAGCTCCGGGACAGATAATTCACCCCTCCACTTT.

This clone came up once. Here the CDR3 reads CASSPSTGVHNSPLHF. The DNA of the CDR3 is TGTGCCAGCAGTCCTTCGACAGGGGTCCATAATTCACCCCTCCACTTT. This chain uses TRBV2 with TRBJ1-6; 8 bases agree with TRBD1. Germline values: CDR1 SNHLY, CDR2 FYNNEI. This CDR3 contains 16 residues. The V gene end was trimmed by 5 bases and the J gene end by 5 bases; junction bases not matched to a gene: 8.

The chain combines TRBV3-1 (or the pseudogene TRBV3-2) with TRBJ1-3, with 7 bases matching TRBD1. Germline CDR1 is LGHDT and CDR2 is YNNKEL (reference sequence). The ends lost 2 bases at V and 3 bases at J; junction bases unmatched: 7. This CDR3 region has 16 residues. CDR3 coding DNA: TGTGCCAGCAGCCAACTGCCAGGGGGGCTTGGAAACACCATATATTTT. Encoded protein: CASSQLPGGLGNTIYF.

The chain has TRBV19 and TRBJ2-2, with TRBD2 identical over 7 bases. The CDR3 loop spans 14 amino acids. Germline assignment: CDR1 LNHDA and CDR2 SQIVND (reference sequence). V lost 10 bases, J lost 4 bases, and 9 bases stayed unmatched. In DNA form, the CDR3 reads TGTGCCACAGATGGCAGGGAGGGCACCGGGGAGCTGTTTTTT. Amino acid sequence: CATDGREGTGELFF. The whole variable domain, remainder taken from reference TRBV19 and TRBJ2-2, is DGGITQSPKYLFRKEGQNVTLSCEQNLNHDAMYWYRQDPGQGLRLIYYSQIVNDFQKGDIAEGYSVSREKKESFPLTVTSAQKNPTAFYLCATDGREGTGELFFGEGSRLTVL.

This chain uses TRBV5-1 with TRBJ2-1; tentatively, D is TRBD2 (5 bases). Looked up from germline, CDR1 is SGHRS and CDR2 is YFSETQ. V was cut by 0 bases and J by 6 bases, with 16 bases left in between. This CDR3 region has 16 residues. As DNA, the CDR3 is TGCGCCAGCAGCTTGGGTCTAGCCCAAGTGAGCAATGAGCAGTTCTTC. It encodes CASSLGLAQVSNEQFF.

The chain combines TRBV27 with TRBJ1-6, with 7 bases fitting TRBD1. The CDR3 runs to 13 residues. The V segment lost 8 bases and the J segment 10 bases; nucleotides outside the gene matches: 8. Germline V CDR1 and CDR2: MNHEY, SMNVEV (reference sequence). In DNA form, the CDR3 reads TGTGCCAGCCGAGGGGGCGCGGGATCACCCCTCCACTTT. Its translation: CASRGGAGSPLHF.

This clone was observed once. The junction differs from germline at one of its ends, possibly a read error. This rearrangement joins TRBV6-6 to TRBJ1-4, with D possibly matching TRBD1 (5 bases). This CDR3 is built from 15 residues. Germline CDR1 reads MNHNY; CDR2 reads SVGAGI (reference sequence). CDR3: CASSYLSNRPEELFF. The CDR3 bases are TGTGCCAGCAGTTACCTTTCGAACAGGCCTGAAGAACTGTTTTTT.

The chain recombines TRBV7-9 with TRBJ1-1; no reliable D call. Germline CDR1 is SEHNR and CDR2 is FQNEAQ (reference sequence). Deletions cut 0 bases from V and 0 bases from J, with 5 bases between. This CDR3 is built from 14 residues. CDR3 loop: CASSLAPVNTEAFF. For the CDR3, the DNA is TGTGCCAGCAGCTTAGCCCCTGTGAACACTGAAGCTTTCTTT.

The J gene is TRBJ2-5, the V gene TRBV4-1; D gene uncertain. Germline CDR1 is MGHRA and CDR2 is YSYEKL. The V end was cut by 2 bases, the J end by 1 base, with 14 bases between. CDR3 length: 16 residues. The CDR3 DNA reads as TGCGCCAGCAGCCAAACCCTACAGAGAACCCAAGAGACCCAGTACTTC. As protein: CASSQTLQRTQETQYF.

The chain recombines TRBV27 with TRBJ2-2, with TRBD2 identical over 11 bases. Germline values: CDR1 MNHEY, CDR2 SMNVEV (reference sequence). Germline trimming cut 5 bases from V and 14 bases from J; bases unmatched to any gene: 7. The CDR3 is 13 residues long. In nucleotides, the CDR3 is TGTGCCAGCAGTATTAATAGCGGGAGGGTTCTGTTTTTT. Its protein is CASSINSGRVLFF.

In DNA, the CDR3 is TGTGCCTGGAGAGTGGACAGGGAATTAGTCCGAGGGACTGAAGCTTTCTTT. Its protein product is CAWRVDRELVRGTEAFF. The chain employs TRBV30 and TRBJ1-1; 8 nucleotides match TRBD1. The CDR3 totals 17 residues. The V gene end was trimmed by 3 bases and the J gene end by 5 bases; junction bases not matched to a gene: 17. The germline V gene has CDR1 GTSNPN and CDR2 SVGIG (reference sequence).

The chain recombines TRBV27 with TRBJ1-5; D is ambiguous. Germline assignment: CDR1 MNHEY and CDR2 SMNVEV (reference sequence). There are 15 residues in the CDR3. With 5 bases removed from V and 0 bases from J, the gap between germline ends came to 11 bases. CDR3 coding DNA: TGTGCCAGCAGTCCTCTTTCGGGTAGCAATCAGCCCCAGCATTTT. It specifies CASSPLSGSNQPQHF.

The V call is TRBV12-1, the J call TRBJ2-7; the table's D call of TRBD2 was not tested on the DNA. TRBV12-1 counts as a pseudogene. This CDR3 has 14 amino acids. CDR3 DNA sequence: TGTGCCAGCAGCCGACTTAGATATATCTACGAGCAGTACTTC. This sequence encodes CASSRLRYIYEQYF.

The CDR3 loop reads CASSPGQFQPQHF. The CDR3 DNA follows: TGTGCCAGCAGTCCCGGACAGTTTCAGCCCCAGCATTTT. The chain is built from TRBV12-3 or TRBV12-4 and TRBJ1-5; a possible D gene is TRBD1 (6 bases). The CDR3 covers 13 residues. V was shortened by 5 bases and J by 6 bases, with 11 bases between the two germline ends.

This clone is a singleton in its sample. The CDR3 here is CATSIRGDANTGELFF. CDR3 DNA: TGTGCCACCTCGATAAGGGGTGACGCGAACACCGGGGAGCTGTTTTTT. The chain recombines TRBV9 with TRBJ2-2, with a weak D call TRBD1 (5 bases). CDR3 length equals 16 residues. V was trimmed by 9 bases and J by 0 bases, leaving 18 bases between them. Germline V gives CDR1 SGDLS, CDR2 YYNGEE.

This clone turned up a few times. The chain carries TRBV11-2 and TRBJ2-1, with D unresolved. The germline CDR1 and CDR2 sequences are SGHAT and FQNNGV. The CDR3 runs 15 residues. Trimming took off 5 bases at V and 4 bases at J, with 15 bases between the two ends. CDR3 in DNA: TGTGCCAGCAGCCCTCGGGTAGCAGTTTACAATGAGCAGTTCTTC. This codes for CASSPRVAVYNEQFF.

This clone was seen only a few times. The rearrangement uses TRBV6-5 and TRBJ1-1; D remains unclear. Per the germline V gene, CDR1 is MNHEY and CDR2 is SVGAGI. Trimming shortened V by 6 bases and J by 4 bases, and 12 bases separated the two germline ends. The CDR3 loop spans 13 amino acids. CDR3 coding DNA: TGTGCCAGCAGGTTAACAGCACGCACTGAAGCTTTCTTT. Encoded protein: CASRLTARTEAFF.

The chain employs TRBV24-1 and TRBJ2-7, with 10 bases aligning to TRBD1. V gave up 4 bases and J gave up 6 bases; unmatched junction bases: 8. This CDR3 region has 15 residues. The germline V gene has CDR1 KGHDR and CDR2 SFDVKD. DNA of the CDR3: TGTGCCACCAGTGACCCGGGACAGGGGTACAGCGAGCAGTACTTC. Translation: CATSDPGQGYSEQYF.

The chain has TRBV7-2 and TRBJ2-7, with TRBD1 as a possible D gene (6 bases). Germline-derived CDR1 and CDR2 are SGHTA and FQGNSA. The CDR3 runs to 16 residues. V was cut by 1 base and J by 3 bases, with 16 bases left in between. CDR3 protein: CASSLGGLGGSYEQYF. In DNA form, the CDR3 reads TGTGCCAGCAGCTTAGGGGGGCTTGGGGGAAGCTACGAGCAGTACTTC. Full variable domain (rest looked up from reference TRBV7-2 and TRBJ2-7): GAGVSQSPSNKVTEKGKDVELRCDPISGHTALYWYRQSLGQGLEFLIYFQGNSAPDKSGLPSDRFSAERTGGSVSTLTIQRTQQEDSAVYLCASSLGGLGGSYEQYFGPGTRLTVT.

J is TRBJ2-7 and V is TRBV5-1, with D possibly matching TRBD1 (6 bases). Trimming shortened V by 7 bases and J by 4 bases, and 21 bases separated the two germline ends. Per the germline V gene, CDR1 is SGHRS and CDR2 is YFSETQ. This CDR3 contains 15 residues. The CDR3 loop reads CASDVRGFSLYEQYF. The CDR3 bases are TGCGCCAGCGACGTCAGGGGCTTTTCCTTGTACGAGCAGTACTTC.

The V and J genes are TRBV6-5 and TRBJ1-2; possibly TRBD1 for D (5 bases). Per germline, CDR1 MNHEY and CDR2 SVGAGI. CDR3 length: 15 amino acids. With 6 bases removed from V and 6 bases from J, the gap between germline ends came to 20 bases. The CDR3 region is CASRSIQWGFDGYTF. The CDR3 nucleotides read TGTGCCAGCAGGTCCATACAGTGGGGCTTTGATGGCTACACCTTC.

CDR3 in amino acids: CASSIWTGSTEAFF. The CDR3 bases are TGTGCCAGTAGTATTTGGACAGGGTCCACTGAAGCTTTCTTT. V gene TRBV19 combines with J gene TRBJ1-1; TRBD1 aligns across 8 bases. CDR1 LNHDA and CDR2 SQIVND come from the germline V gene (reference sequence). The CDR3 has 14 amino acids. Losses at the gene ends were 3 bases for V and 4 bases for J; bases not matched to a gene: 4.

V usage is TRBV3-1 (or the pseudogene TRBV3-2) and J usage is TRBJ2-2, with D possibly TRBD2 on 6 matching bases. Trimming left V 1 base short and J 7 bases short, with 13 bases between. Germline assignment: CDR1 LGHDT and CDR2 YNNKEL (reference sequence). The CDR3 sequence is 15 residues long. In nucleotides, the CDR3 is TGTGCCAGCAGCCAAGGGGGGACTTTTCTCGGGGAGCTGTTTTTT. The encoded protein is CASSQGGTFLGELFF.

This clone came up once. V is TRBV6-1 and J is TRBJ1-2; 8 nucleotides match TRBD1. The V gene end was trimmed by 3 bases and the J gene end by 8 bases; junction bases not matched to a gene: 8. Germline V CDR1 and CDR2: MNHNS, SASEGT. The CDR3 length is 14 residues. CDR3: CASSEHKTGVGYTF. The CDR3 DNA reads TGTGCCAGCAGTGAGCACAAGACAGGGGTCGGCTACACCTTC.

This clone was observed a single time. The V and J genes are TRBV28 and TRBJ2-7; 10 bases are a match to TRBD1. Germline V gene data show CDR1 as MDHEN and CDR2 as SYDVKM. CDR3 size: 16 residues. V lost 6 bases to trimming and J lost 0 bases; unmatched junction nucleotides: 8. CDR3 region: CASSDRGRGDSYEQYF. The CDR3 DNA is TGTGCCAGCAGCGACAGGGGGCGGGGAGACTCCTACGAGCAGTACTTC.